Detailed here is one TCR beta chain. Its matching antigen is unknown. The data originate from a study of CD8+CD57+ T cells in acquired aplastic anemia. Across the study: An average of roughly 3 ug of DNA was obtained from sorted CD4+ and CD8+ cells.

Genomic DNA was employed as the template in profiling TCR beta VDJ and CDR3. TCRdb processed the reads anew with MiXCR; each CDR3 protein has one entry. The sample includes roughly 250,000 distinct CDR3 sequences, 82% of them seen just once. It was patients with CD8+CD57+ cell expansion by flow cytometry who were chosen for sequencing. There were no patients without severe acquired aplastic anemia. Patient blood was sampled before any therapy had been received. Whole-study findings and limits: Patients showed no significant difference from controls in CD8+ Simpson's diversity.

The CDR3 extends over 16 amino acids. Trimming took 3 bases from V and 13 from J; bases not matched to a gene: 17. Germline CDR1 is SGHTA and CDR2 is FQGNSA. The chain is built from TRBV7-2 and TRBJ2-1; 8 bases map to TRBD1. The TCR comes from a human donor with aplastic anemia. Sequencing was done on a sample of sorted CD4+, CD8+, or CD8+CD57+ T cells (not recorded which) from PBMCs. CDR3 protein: CASSLPGGAGNGYQFF. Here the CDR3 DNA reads TGTGCCAGCAGCTTGCCAGGGGGCGCCGGCAACGGCTACCAGTTCTTC. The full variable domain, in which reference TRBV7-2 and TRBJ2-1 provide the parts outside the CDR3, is GAGVSQSPSNKVTEKGKDVELRCDPISGHTALYWYRQSLGQGLEFLIYFQGNSAPDKSGLPSDRFSAERTGGSVSTLTIQRTQQEDSAVYLCASSLPGGAGNGYQFFGPGTRLTVL.